Here is one T cell receptor (beta chain) with its context. Its antigen remains unidentified. No clone much larger than this one lies a single base away; base qualities are absent. The data were obtained in a study of beta chain features in type 1 diabetes (dated by TCRdb to the late 2010s). Some background on the complete study: Mean age, gender distribution, total cell number and subset yield were not different between patients and healthy donors. A total of 90 million to 120 million sorted cells were examined across all samples, and a strong correlation was observed between cell number per subset and RNA yield. The study compared TCRB repertoires of sorted circulating CD4+ T cell subsets between recently diagnosed type 1 diabetes patients and matched healthy donors. Naive and central memory subsets were obtained from all 30 or so donors, but regulatory and stem cell-like memory subsets were isolated from only 8 patients and roughly 8 healthy donors. Overall study results and their limits: Shorter templates might be favored by PCR, yet because patient and control samples were amplified and corrected together, any such skew would affect both groups equally. In all four CD4+ subsets, TCRB CDR3 length was moderately but significantly shorter in type 1 diabetes patients. Naive, central memory and regulatory TCRB repertoires appeared to be more similar among patients than among healthy donors. At VDJ recombination sites, type 1 diabetes patients had fewer insertions and more deleted nucleotides, which implies abnormalities in thymic rearrangement. HLA sub-analyses involved small numbers of individuals, so any influence of HLA type on TCRB rearrangement remained unresolved. Because cDNA rather than genomic DNA was sequenced, highly expressing activated cells could have been over-represented, although no difference in activation and CD3 levels was found between groups.

V is clipped by 4 bases and J by 6 bases, and the sequence between their germline boundaries is 4 bases long. Counted from cysteine to phenylalanine, this CDR3 has 11 amino acids. The sequence is cut down to CDR3 DNA, 33 bases in frame from base 1. CDR1 and CDR2 are drawn from the germline V gene: MNHEY, SVGAGI. The High Capacity cDNA Reverse Transcription Kit was used to reverse transcribe all of the isolated RNA, meaning that expressed TCRB transcripts were what got sequenced. Deep immunoSEQ sequencing was performed on naive, central memory and regulatory T cell samples, with an average of roughly 3.6 million total reads per sample. Sorted cells were lysed in RLT buffer and RNA was extracted with DNase-treated RNeasy Micro or Mini kits, depending on cell number. Each cell subset was processed on its own to prevent cross-contamination, while patient and healthy donor samples were processed together. The immunoSEQ multiplex PCR was used to amplify TCRB sequences from cDNA, yielding 87-bp fragments that span the CDR3 region. Sequencing of the amplicons was performed on the Illumina HiSeq platform. In the paper's pipeline: Synthetic template baselines were used to correct PCR bias computationally, reads within Hamming distance 2 were collapsed, and singletons that could not be merged were discarded. By aligning reads against IMGT, V, D and J genes, CDR3 length, and insertions or deletions at six rearrangement sites were assigned. Within each subset, clonotype counts were normalized to the number of sorted cells before true diversity and Gini coefficients were calculated with the tcR R package. Repertoire sharing was quantified using the overlap coefficient calculated on TCRB nucleotide sequences. TCRdb's version of the immuneACCESS table is confined to in-frame rearrangements and falls short of the full clone set. An unresolved V gene accounts for under half of the shortfall where checked; the remainder is of unknown origin. Clonal size and the V and J genes are those of that table, whereas D and trimming came from the DNA. The sample yields around 340,000 clones; 6.5% to 10% were counted once. The top ten clones comprise roughly 0.44% of the sample.

From each donor, a single peripheral blood sample of 100 to 150 mL on average was drawn into heparinised tubes. A BD FACSAria II and a panel including CD45RO, CCR7, CD25, CD127, CD95 and CD27 were used to sort naive, central memory, regulatory and stem cell-like memory CD4+ T cells. Every sorted population had a purity above 95%. PBMCs were isolated immediately by Lymphoprep density gradient centrifugation and stained directly without culture. To minimize batch effects, samples were stained and sorted in pairs, one healthy donor with one patient per experiment. Sequenced sample: central memory CD4+ T cells from blood. The rearrangement combines TRBV6-5 with TRBJ2-4, with the D gene call left open. The sequence was collected from a young woman in good health. At the DNA level, the sequence is TGTGCCAGCAGTTTCCGAAACATTCAGTACTTC. Translated, this is CASSFRNIQYF.